Following are 2 T cell receptor beta chains from one sample sequenced in a study of PD-1 and CTLA-4 blockade in melanoma. Profiled with immunoSEQ multiplex PCR; TCRdb holds only in-frame clones, not every one. The data contain about 28,000 clones, approximately 91% of them singletons. This material consisted of CD8+ T cells from peripheral blood, taken before anti-PD-1 treatment. The receptors derive from a human donor with melanoma.

J is TRBJ2-2 and V is TRBV10-1; no clear D gene. CDR3 length equals 15 residues. V was cut by 3 bases and J by 1 base, with 9 bases left in between. Germline CDR1 and CDR2: WNHNN and SYGVQD (reference sequence). The CDR3 here is CASSDWQMNTGELFF. CDR3 nucleotide sequence: TGCGCCAGCAGTGACTGGCAGATGAACACCGGGGAGCTGTTTTTT.

The chain joins TRBV30 to TRBJ1-4, with 10 bases lining up with TRBD1. Trimming took 5 bases from V and 3 from J; bases not matched to a gene: 0. CDR1 and CDR2 (germline): GTSNPN, SVGIG (reference sequence). This CDR3 comprises 13 residues. CDR3 loop: CAWGTGANEKLFF. CDR3 coding DNA: TGTGCCTGGGGGACAGGGGCTAATGAAAAACTGTTTTTT.